These T cell receptor beta chains were read from a single sample in a study of response to subunit inactivated influenza vaccine. TCRdb reanalysed the RT-PCR reads using MiXCR and keeps one entry per CDR3 protein. Of a few hundred thousand distinct CDR3 sequences listed, 9% to 15% are singletons. Sequences were derived from non-naive T cells sorted from PBMCs, sampled 14 to 15 days before vaccination. These receptors came from a man aged 50-60 years who received an inactivated influenza vaccine. Each CDR3 is given with its conserved first and last residue. The order of the fields is J gene, V gene, D gene, clone size, CDR3 protein, CDR3 DNA. The D gene is left open where the match is weak. Expanded clones get a size class; other rows say once, few or many, or leave the size out.

J gene: TRBJ1-2
V gene: TRBV11-2
D gene: TRBD1
clone size: many
CDR3 protein: CASSVTGAAFGGYTF
CDR3 DNA: TGTGCCAGCAGCGTGACAGGGGCCGCTTTTGGGGGCTACACCTTC

J gene: TRBJ2-5
V gene: TRBV7-2
D gene: -
clone size: many
CDR3 protein: CASSFSRERETQYF
CDR3 DNA: TGTGCCAGCAGCTTTAGTCGGGAAAGAGAGACCCAGTACTTC

J gene: TRBJ2-4
V gene: TRBV29-1
D gene: -
clone size: -
CDR3 protein: CSGGVAKNIQYF
CDR3 DNA: TGCAGCGGGGGAGTAGCCAAAAACATTCAGTACTTC

J gene: TRBJ1-5
V gene: TRBV2
D gene: TRBD1
clone size: many
CDR3 protein: CASRVQGAKQPQHF
CDR3 DNA: TGTGCCAGCAGGGTGCAGGGGGCGAAACAGCCCCAGCATTTT

J gene: TRBJ1-1
V gene: TRBV18
D gene: -
clone size: few
CDR3 protein: CASSPGVKTMNTEAFF
CDR3 DNA: TGTGCCAGCTCACCGGGAGTTAAGACAATGAACACTGAAGCTTTCTTT

J gene: TRBJ2-7
V gene: TRBV5-1
D gene: TRBD1
clone size: few
CDR3 protein: CASSLQGATVYEQYF
CDR3 DNA: TGCGCCAGCAGCTTACAGGGGGCAACTGTCTACGAGCAGTACTTC

J gene: TRBJ2-1
V gene: TRBV5-1
D gene: -
clone size: many
CDR3 protein: CASSSDRNSYNEQFF
CDR3 DNA: TGCGCCAGCAGCTCGGACCGAAACTCCTACAATGAGCAGTTCTTC

J gene: TRBJ2-7
V gene: TRBV5-6
D gene: TRBD2
clone size: -
CDR3 protein: CASSFPSGYEQYF
CDR3 DNA: TGTGCCAGCAGCTTCCCTAGCGGCTACGAGCAGTACTTC

J gene: TRBJ2-2
V gene: TRBV12-3/TRBV12-4
D gene: -
clone size: many
CDR3 protein: CASLPGAGELFF
CDR3 DNA: TGTGCCAGCTTGCCCGGGGCCGGGGAGCTGTTTTTT

J gene: TRBJ2-7
V gene: TRBV5-1
D gene: -
clone size: -
CDR3 protein: CASSLAGFGTNYEQYF
CDR3 DNA: TGCGCCAGCAGCTTGGCCGGGTTCGGAACGAACTACGAGCAGTACTTC

J gene: TRBJ2-2
V gene: TRBV6-2/TRBV6-3
D gene: -
clone size: -
CDR3 protein: CASSYAEDTGELFF
CDR3 DNA: TGTGCCAGCAGTTACGCGGAAGACACCGGGGAGCTGTTTTTT

J gene: TRBJ2-3
V gene: TRBV29-1
D gene: -
clone size: -
CDR3 protein: CSVVFGSMSDTQYF
CDR3 DNA: TGCAGCGTTGTATTTGGGTCAATGTCGGATACGCAGTATTTT

J gene: TRBJ2-2
V gene: TRBV6-5
D gene: TRBD2
clone size: -
CDR3 protein: CASSYLSGGVGELFF
CDR3 DNA: TGTGCCAGCAGTTACTTATCGGGGGGAGTCGGGGAGCTGTTTTTT

J gene: TRBJ2-5
V gene: TRBV7-6
D gene: TRBD2
clone size: -
CDR3 protein: CASSPLAVQETQYF
CDR3 DNA: TGTGCCAGCAGCCCACTAGCGGTCCAAGAGACCCAGTACTTC

J gene: TRBJ2-5
V gene: TRBV10-3
D gene: TRBD2
clone size: -
CDR3 protein: CAISEGGRGQETQYF
CDR3 DNA: TGTGCCATCAGTGAGGGCGGGAGGGGGCAAGAGACCCAGTACTTC

J gene: TRBJ1-6
V gene: TRBV5-1
D gene: -
clone size: few
CDR3 protein: CASSLESNPSPLHF
CDR3 DNA: TGCGCCAGCAGCCTAGAGTCGAACCCCTCACCCCTCCACTTT

J gene: TRBJ2-1
V gene: TRBV10-2
D gene: -
clone size: many
CDR3 protein: CASSLNEQFF
CDR3 DNA: TGCGCCAGCAGCCTTAATGAGCAGTTCTTC

J gene: TRBJ2-2
V gene: TRBV20-1
D gene: TRBD2
clone size: -
CDR3 protein: CSALTHGRGNTGELFF
CDR3 DNA: TGCAGTGCCCTTACCCACGGGAGGGGGAACACCGGGGAGCTGTTTTTT

J gene: TRBJ1-2
V gene: TRBV7-2
D gene: TRBD1
clone size: once
CDR3 protein: CASSWDRFSYTF
CDR3 DNA: TGTGCCAGCAGCTGGGACAGGTTCAGCTACACCTTC

J gene: TRBJ2-5
V gene: TRBV5-1
D gene: TRBD1
clone size: few
CDR3 protein: CASSFDRGQETQYF
CDR3 DNA: TGCGCCAGCAGCTTTGACAGGGGTCAAGAGACCCAGTACTTC

J gene: TRBJ1-2
V gene: TRBV6-2/TRBV6-3
D gene: -
clone size: -
CDR3 protein: CASSPREPNYGYTF
CDR3 DNA: TGTGCCAGCAGCCCCAGGGAGCCGAACTATGGCTACACCTTC

J gene: TRBJ2-7
V gene: TRBV27
D gene: -
clone size: many
CDR3 protein: CASAEGTPYEQYF
CDR3 DNA: TGTGCCAGCGCGGAGGGGACTCCCTACGAGCAGTACTTC

J gene: TRBJ2-5
V gene: TRBV5-1
D gene: -
clone size: -
CDR3 protein: CASSLADRDQETQYF
CDR3 DNA: TGCGCCAGCAGCTTGGCCGACAGAGATCAAGAGACCCAGTACTTC

J gene: TRBJ2-5
V gene: TRBV10-3
D gene: TRBD2
clone size: many
CDR3 protein: CAISLGLAGETQYF
CDR3 DNA: TGTGCCATCAGCCTGGGACTAGCCGGGGAGACCCAGTACTTC

J gene: TRBJ2-2
V gene: TRBV20-1
D gene: -
clone size: few
CDR3 protein: CSARDLPRMNTGELFF
CDR3 DNA: TGCAGTGCTAGAGATCTCCCCCGGATGAACACCGGGGAGCTGTTTTTT

J gene: TRBJ1-5
V gene: TRBV7-2
D gene: -
clone size: many
CDR3 protein: CASSFGRLDQPQHF
CDR3 DNA: TGTGCCAGCAGCTTTGGTAGATTGGATCAGCCCCAGCATTTT

J gene: TRBJ2-5
V gene: TRBV9
D gene: TRBD2
clone size: -
CDR3 protein: CASSVAPSAGVGETQYF
CDR3 DNA: TGTGCCAGCAGCGTAGCCCCTAGCGCGGGAGTCGGTGAGACCCAGTACTTC

J gene: TRBJ2-7
V gene: TRBV20-1
D gene: TRBD1
clone size: -
CDR3 protein: CSATGRFGTGGYEQYF
CDR3 DNA: TGCAGTGCAACCGGACGGTTTGGGACAGGGGGCTACGAGCAGTACTTC

J gene: TRBJ2-1
V gene: TRBV12-5
D gene: -
clone size: few
CDR3 protein: CASGSGSSYNEQFF
CDR3 DNA: TGTGCTAGTGGTTCGGGTAGCTCCTACAATGAGCAGTTCTTC

J gene: TRBJ2-4
V gene: TRBV20-1
D gene: -
clone size: -
CDR3 protein: CSASMGGKNIQYF
CDR3 DNA: TGCAGTGCTAGCATGGGGGGCAAAAACATTCAGTACTTC